This entry features one TCR beta chain sequence. V dropped 5 bases and J dropped 4; count of bases not matched to a gene: 9. The CDR3 is made up of 15 amino acids. Germline V gene data show CDR1 as SGHRS and CDR2 as YFSETQ. The record originates from a study of blood T cell repertoires in COVID-19. In the study overall: COVID-19 samples collected from the United States, Italy and Spain covered acute and convalescent phases. Nucleic acid was either cDNA or gDNA, and it came from T cells, B-cell-depleted T cells, or PBMCs.

In the original analysis: Amplification of reference gene primers provided the estimated nucleated cell counts. Only in-frame clones appear in the TCRdb table, and some are missing; sequencing was by immunoSEQ multiplex PCR. For V, J and clone size, that table is used; D and trimming come from the DNA. Among approximately 250,000 clones, around 90% were seen once, and the ten largest hold 0.83%. This sequence was found in a man aged 30 to 39 with COVID-19, enrolled during active disease. The chain couples TRBV5-1 to TRBJ1-1; 9 bases are shared with TRBD1. Sequencing was done on a sample of peripheral blood. The CDR3 DNA is TGCGCCAGCAGTAACAGGGGGCAGGGTGGCACTGAAGCTTTCTTT. Its protein is CASSNRGQGGTEAFF. Full variable domain (remainder filled in from reference TRBV5-1 and TRBJ1-1): KAGVTQTPRYLIKTRGQQVTLSCSPISGHRSVSWYQQTPGQGLQFLFEYFSETQRNKGNFPGRFSGRQFSNSRSEMNVSTLELGDSALYLCASSNRGQGGTEAFFGQGTRLTVV.